The 21 T cell receptor beta chains below all came from one sample that was sequenced in a study of cytomegalovirus exposure and HLA in healthy donors. PCR primers comprised 60 Vbeta and 13 Jbeta primers. Profiling relied on immunoSEQ multiplex PCR, and the TCRdb table lists in-frame clones only, not all of them. The table records approximately 110,000 clones, 70% to 85% of them present only once. Sequencing used PBMCs. The receptors here all came from a woman under 30 in good health and CMV-seronegative.

J is TRBJ1-2 and V is TRBV18; possible D gene TRBD1, 5 bases. The germline V gene has CDR1 KGHSH and CDR2 LQKENI. V was clipped by 2 bases and J by 4 bases, with 8 bases between them. The CDR3 covers 13 residues. The CDR3, as DNA: TGTGCCAGCTCACCAGACAGTCGCTATGGCTACACCTTC. It translates to CASSPDSRYGYTF.

The J gene is TRBJ2-5, the V gene TRBV10-2, with D unclear. V was clipped by 3 bases and J by 4 bases, with 9 bases between them. From germline, CDR1 is WSHSY and CDR2 SAAADI. This CDR3 comprises 13 residues. CDR3 sequence reads: CASSDQTSETQYF. As DNA, the CDR3 is TGCGCCAGCAGTGATCAGACTTCAGAGACCCAGTACTTC.

This clone was found a few times. The J gene is TRBJ1-6, the V gene TRBV27; D is perhaps TRBD1 (6 bases). Looked up from germline, CDR1 is MNHEY and CDR2 is SMNVEV (reference sequence). The CDR3 is 16 amino acids. With 6 bases removed from V and 9 bases from J, the gap between germline ends came to 21 bases. CDR3 bases: TGTGCCAGCAGACAACCCGGGACACCCTGGCTTTCACCCCTCCACTTT. Translating it yields CASRQPGTPWLSPLHF.

This chain connects TRBV6-1 to TRBJ1-1; D might be TRBD1 (5 bases). Deletions cut 10 bases from V and 7 bases from J, with 16 bases between. Germline CDR1 is MNHNS and CDR2 is SASEGT. CDR3 length equals 12 residues. The CDR3 nucleotides read TGTGCCACCCTACAGGATCGGAATGAAGCTTTCTTT. The encoded protein is CATLQDRNEAFF.

The chain joins TRBV6-1 to TRBJ1-5; D remains unclear. The germline V gene has CDR1 MNHNS and CDR2 SASEGT. V was cut by 0 bases and J by 0 bases, with 9 bases left in between. The CDR3 is 16 residues long. CDR3: CASSEAITYSNQPQHF. The CDR3 DNA follows: TGTGCCAGCAGTGAAGCGATAACCTATAGCAATCAGCCCCAGCATTTT.

This clone appeared once. The rearrangement uses TRBV9 and TRBJ2-1; 8 bases line up with TRBD1. J was trimmed by 3 bases and V by 3 bases; bases with no gene match: 5. Germline V gene sequence: CDR1 SGDLS, CDR2 YYNGEE. The CDR3 is 15 residues long. In DNA form, the CDR3 reads TGTGCCAGCAGCGCGACAGGGGCTAACTACAATGAGCAGTTCTTC. Translating gives CASSATGANYNEQFF.

This rearrangement joins TRBV28 to TRBJ1-1; no firm D call. The CDR3 consists of 13 residues. Germline V lookup: CDR1 MDHEN, CDR2 SYDVKM. V lost 6 bases, J lost 1 base, and 9 bases lay in between. The CDR3 reads CASSGEANTEAFF. The CDR3 DNA is TGTGCCAGCAGCGGAGAGGCGAACACTGAAGCTTTCTTT. Together with reference TRBV28 and TRBJ1-1, the CDR3 gives the full variable domain: DVKVTQSSRYLVKRTGEKVFLECVQDMDHENMFWYRQDPGLGLRLIYFSYDVKMKEKGDIPEGYSVSREKKERFSLILESASTNQTSMYLCASSGEANTEAFFGQGTRLTVV.

The rearrangement links TRBV7-9 to TRBJ1-1, with D possibly TRBD1 on 5 matching bases. The CDR3 has 13 residues. Looked up from germline, CDR1 is SEHNR and CDR2 is FQNEAQ (reference sequence). V was cut by 3 bases and J by 1 base, with 6 bases left in between. DNA of the CDR3: TGTGCCAGCAGCTTTGGGGCGAACACTGAAGCTTTCTTT. Amino acid sequence: CASSFGANTEAFF.

J is TRBJ1-4 and V is TRBV19, with 7 bases lining up with TRBD1. CDR1 LNHDA and CDR2 SQIVND come from the germline V gene (reference sequence). This CDR3 is 14 amino acids long. J gave up 3 bases and V 9 bases, and 7 bases lay outside the gene matches. Written as DNA, the CDR3 is TGTGCCAGCCGTCGGACAGGATCTAATGAAAAACTGTTTTTT. This gives the protein CASRRTGSNEKLFF.

This clone was seen more than once but under ten times. The gene calls are TRBV7-2 and TRBJ1-1, with D possibly TRBD1 on 6 matching bases. Germline assignment: CDR1 SGHTA and CDR2 FQGNSA. V gave up 5 bases and J gave up 4 bases, with 14 bases separating them. There are 14 residues in the CDR3. The CDR3: CASSPPWGRTEAFF. The CDR3 nucleotides read TGTGCCAGCAGCCCCCCATGGGGGCGCACTGAAGCTTTCTTT.

The chain recombines TRBV2 with TRBJ2-3; a possible D gene is TRBD2 (5 bases). In germline, CDR1 is SNHLY, CDR2 FYNNEI. The CDR3 runs to 15 residues. Trimming left V 6 bases short and J 0 bases short, with 13 bases between. CDR3 sequence: CASSREQTSTDTQYF. The DNA of the CDR3 is TGTGCCAGCAGCCGGGAACAGACTAGCACAGATACGCAGTATTTT.

The chain carries TRBV5-1 and TRBJ2-2; the match to TRBD1 covers 9 bases. With 2 bases clipped from V and 6 bases from J, the junction kept 8 bases outside the gene matches. Germline V gene lookup returns CDR1 SGHRS and CDR2 YFSETQ. The CDR3 covers 16 residues. CDR3 DNA: TGCGCCAGCAGCTTACAGGGGGCGATCGATGCCGGGGAGCTGTTTTTT. Protein product: CASSLQGAIDAGELFF.

This clone came up once. CDR3 DNA: TGTGCCAGCAGCGTGGGACTAGCGGGAGGGCCGGGGAATGAGCAGTTCTTC. Protein: CASSVGLAGGPGNEQFF. The rearrangement uses TRBV7-2 and TRBJ2-1; 16 bases map to TRBD2. J lost 7 bases, V lost 5 bases, and 8 bases had no gene match. CDR1 and CDR2 (germline): SGHTA, FQGNSA. The CDR3 loop spans 17 amino acids.

Here the CDR3 reads CASSPRDTLYGYTF. CDR3 DNA sequence: TGTGCCAGCTCCCCCCGGGACACCCTCTATGGCTACACCTTC. The rearrangement uses TRBV28 and TRBJ1-2, with TRBD1 as a possible D gene (6 bases). V dropped 8 bases and J dropped 4 bases, with 17 bases sitting between them. The CDR3 contains 14 residues. The germline gives CDR1 MDHEN, CDR2 SYDVKM.

The J gene is TRBJ1-4, the V gene TRBV7-9; D is ambiguous. This CDR3 is built from 14 residues. V shed 4 bases and J shed 7 bases, with 13 bases lying between them. CDR1 is SEHNR, CDR2 FQNEAQ, per germline (reference sequence). Written as DNA, the CDR3 is TGTGCCAGCAGCTACGGTCCCTCAGGTGAAAAACTGTTTTTT. The encoded protein is CASSYGPSGEKLFF.

The chain uses TRBV27 and TRBJ1-5; maybe TRBD1 (5 bases). V was clipped by 0 bases and J by 6 bases, with 18 bases between them. CDR3 size: 17 residues. From germline, CDR1 is MNHEY and CDR2 SMNVEV (reference sequence). CDR3 sequence reads: CASSLSSYAGGRQPQHF. In nucleotides, the CDR3 is TGTGCCAGCAGTTTATCCAGCTACGCGGGGGGACGTCAGCCCCAGCATTTT.

The rearrangement joins TRBV13 to TRBJ2-1; D is unresolved. The CDR3 is 15 residues long. Germline values: CDR1 PRHDT, CDR2 FYEKMQ (reference sequence). V lost 1 base and J 0 bases, leaving 7 bases between the germline ends. Here the CDR3 DNA reads TGTGCCAGCAGCTTAGCGGGTAGCTCCTACAATGAGCAGTTCTTC. Encoded protein: CASSLAGSSYNEQFF.

The chain links TRBV11-1 to TRBJ1-1; no clear D. This CDR3 is 13 amino acids long. Per germline, CDR1 SGHAT and CDR2 FQDESV (reference sequence). V was pared by 5 bases and J by 1 base, with 8 bases between. Written as DNA, the CDR3 is TGTGCCAGCAGCCCCGGGGAGAACACTGAAGCTTTCTTT. Residues: CASSPGENTEAFF.

The chain combines TRBV4-1 with TRBJ1-4, with D uncertain. Germline lookup yields CDR1 MGHRA and CDR2 YSYEKL. This CDR3 comprises 15 residues. Trimming took 3 bases from V and 3 from J, leaving 11 bases between them. For the CDR3, the DNA is TGCGCCAGCAGCCACGGAGATGTATCTAATGAAAAACTGTTTTTT. This codes for CASSHGDVSNEKLFF.

The rearrangement joins TRBV27 to TRBJ2-7, with D perhaps matching TRBD2 (6 bases). The CDR3 length is 14 residues. Germline V gene data show CDR1 as MNHEY and CDR2 as SMNVEV (reference sequence). V lost 3 bases and J 3 bases, leaving 12 bases between the germline ends. CDR3 DNA sequence: TGTGCCAGCAGTTTGGGTCGGGGGAACTACGAGCAGTACTTC. Protein sequence: CASSLGRGNYEQYF.

This clone was recorded a few times. The chain combines TRBV28 with TRBJ1-4; 7 bases fit TRBD1. This CDR3 region has 14 residues. J was trimmed by 5 bases and V by 5 bases; bases with no gene match: 5. Germline V gene sequence: CDR1 MDHEN, CDR2 SYDVKM. The CDR3 sequence is CASSDSGGNEKLFF. CDR3 nucleotide sequence: TGTGCCAGCAGTGATTCAGGGGGGAATGAAAAACTGTTTTTT.